The clone carrying this T cell receptor (beta chain) has at least ten counts. Its antigen is as yet unknown. This sample was taken from a study of T cells in Graves' hyperthyroidism and ophthalmopathy. Study in general: Staff took peripheral blood when the initial diagnosis was made, before any treatment began. Study outcomes and limitations: Most expanded thyroid clonotypes above 0.001 recurred in blood.

Fresh peripheral blood, 9.5 to 10 ml of it, supplied the PBMCs. TCR beta CDR3 regions were amplified from RNA transcripts. HTBI primers drove first-round RT-PCR of the TCR CDR3. TCRdb reprocessed the multiplex PCR reads via MiXCR and lists one record per CDR3 protein. Of under 250,000 distinct CDR3 sequences detected, over 20% appear once; the ten largest clones hold 35%. Specimen: blood. The TCR originated in a woman aged 40 to 50 with Graves' ophthalmopathy.

As DNA, the CDR3 is TGTGCCATCAGAGGGGGAGGGCTACCTAGGAACATTCAGTACTTC. Translated, it gives CAIRGGGLPRNIQYF. The rearrangement uses TRBV10-3 and TRBJ2-4, with D possibly being TRBD2 (7 bases). The CDR3 is 15 amino acids. V dropped 6 bases and J dropped 7 bases, with 19 bases sitting between them. The germline CDR1 and CDR2 sequences are ENHRY and SYGVKD.